Sequencing of this TCR beta chain was carried out in a study of blood T cells in healthy people across ages. Findings of the study overall: Age showed a roughly linear inverse relationship with TCR beta diversity per million T cells.

This CDR3 has 13 residues. CDR1 is ENHRY, CDR2 SYGVKD, per germline. It was with a sample-barcoded 5' primer and a J-beta primer mix that a second PCR of roughly 6 to 12 cycles was run. The yield of each sample was at least 2.5 million CDR3-containing paired-end reads. Via MiXCR, TCRdb re-called the 5' RACE reads, giving one row per CDR3 protein. Of some 690,000 distinct CDR3 sequences listed, about a fifth are singletons. Regarding this clonotype: What it binds is unknown.

The sequencing sample was made of blood. The chain combines TRBV10-3 with TRBJ2-5; tentative D call: TRBD2 (6 bases). With the DNA end fitting TRBJ2-7 better, the J assignment may be wrong. This clonotype was sampled from a man between 65 and 85 years old in good health. CDR3 in DNA: TGTGCCATCAGCCCCCGGGGGATGGACGAGCAGTACTTC. Encoded protein: CAISPRGMDEQYF.